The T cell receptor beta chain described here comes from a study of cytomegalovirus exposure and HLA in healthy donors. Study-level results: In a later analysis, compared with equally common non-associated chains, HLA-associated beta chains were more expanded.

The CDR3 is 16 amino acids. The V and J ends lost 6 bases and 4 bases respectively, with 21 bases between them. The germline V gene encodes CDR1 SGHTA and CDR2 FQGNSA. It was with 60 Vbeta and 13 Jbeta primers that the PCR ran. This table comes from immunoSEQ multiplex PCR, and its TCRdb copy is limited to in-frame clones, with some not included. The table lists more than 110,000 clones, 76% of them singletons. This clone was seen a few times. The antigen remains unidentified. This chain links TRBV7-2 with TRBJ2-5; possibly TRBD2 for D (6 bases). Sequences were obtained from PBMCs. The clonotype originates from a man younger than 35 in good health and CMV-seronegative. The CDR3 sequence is CASRGLSSALGETQYF. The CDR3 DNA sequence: TGTGCCAGCAGGGGACTTTCTAGCGCTTTAGGAGAGACCCAGTACTTC.